This paragraph covers one T cell receptor (beta chain) sequence. Antigen: not known. These data are taken from a study of regulatory dendritic cells for organ transplantation. Only in-frame clones appear in the TCRdb table, and some are missing; sequencing was by immunoSEQ multiplex PCR. The profile shows 30,000 to 40,000 clones, about 88% of them singletons. Trimming removed 5 bases from V and 5 bases from J, with 18 bases in between. The CDR3 has 15 amino acids. The germline V gene encodes CDR1 GTSNPN and CDR2 SVGIG (reference sequence). Overall study results and limits: Memory CD8+ T cells were the most oligoclonal; naive cells were highly diverse.

The chain has TRBV30 and TRBJ1-4; possibly TRBD1 for D (5 bases). The sequencing sample was made of naive CD4+ T cells from blood. The subset was: CD45RA+ naive T cells. This clonotype was obtained from a human donor in good health. The CDR3 protein is CAWGHPGTENEKLFF. DNA for the CDR3: TGTGCCTGGGGTCACCCCGGGACGGAGAATGAAAAACTGTTTTTT.